This T cell receptor (beta chain) was sequenced during a study of blood T cell repertoires in COVID-19. In the study overall: PBMCs, B-cell-depleted T cells, or T cells were the source of the cDNA or gDNA that made up the material.

Participants had their cohort set by participant-reported clinical history. CDR3 length equals 14 residues. Trimming removed 3 bases from V and 7 bases from J; junction bases left unmatched: 8. Germline CDR1 reads SGHNT; CDR2 reads YYREEE (reference sequence). Sequencing used immunoSEQ multiplex PCR; TCRdb keeps in-frame clones, though not all of them. The sample lists approximately 180,000 clones, 70% to 80% occurring once. Material for sequencing was PBMCs or T cells enriched from blood (not recorded which). The receptor comes from a woman in her 50s who had recovered from COVID-19. The J gene is TRBJ1-2, the V gene TRBV5-4, with TRBD1 matching over 8 bases. The CDR3 DNA is TGTGCCAGCAGCTGGACAGGGACACAGAGTGGCTACACCTTC. Amino acids: CASSWTGTQSGYTF.